This T cell receptor beta chain was identified in a study of blood T cells in healthy people across ages. Whole-study results and caveats: Naive CD4+ cell counts and diversity both ran higher in long-lived than in aged donors. Investigators treated diversity estimates from one million T cells as underestimates.

CDR3 length equals 13 residues. Germline V gene data show CDR1 as LNHNV and CDR2 as YYDKDF (reference sequence). This clonotype has only one observation. The target antigen is unknown. One junction end does not reproduce the germline sequence, and a read error may be involved. Then a second PCR, running about 6 to 11 cycles, was carried out with a sample-barcoded 5' primer and a J-beta primer mix. All cDNA molecules were each tagged by a template-switch adaptor with 12 random nucleotides. MiXCR, run by TCRdb on the 5' RACE reads, gives a single entry per CDR3 protein. The data show hundreds of thousands of distinct CDR3 sequences, roughly 32% seen once.

The chain combines TRBV15 with TRBJ1-1; the D is unclear. This clonotype was sampled from an elderly woman in good health. Source material: blood. This chain's CDR3 is CATGRDPNTEAFF. In DNA form, the CDR3 reads TGTGCCACCGGCAGAGACCCGAACACTGAAGCTTTCTTT.